This TCR beta chain comes out of a study of blood T cell repertoires in COVID-19. The repertoire was sequenced with immunoSEQ multiplex PCR; TCRdb's copy has only in-frame clones and lacks some. The top ten hold 0.9% to 1.5% of the sample, which has a few hundred thousand clones, 88% seen once. This receptor was identified in a woman in her late teens or twenties who had recovered from COVID-19. Sequenced sample: PBMCs or T cells enriched from blood (not recorded which).

Here the CDR3 reads CASSLRVDNEKLFF. The CDR3 coding sequence is TGTGCCAGCAGCCTCAGGGTGGATAATGAAAAACTGTTTTTT. This chain links TRBV7-2 with TRBJ1-4; D is possibly TRBD1 (5 bases). With 5 bases removed from V and 4 bases from J, the gap between germline ends came to 11 bases. Germline V gene lookup returns CDR1 SGHTA and CDR2 FQGNSA. The CDR3 sequence is 14 residues long.